One TCR beta chain is described in this entry. No antigen is known for it. No base quality information exists; no much larger clone differs at one position. The sample is drawn from a study of cytomegalovirus exposure and HLA in healthy donors (dated 2017 in TCRdb). Context from the whole study: In an earlier analysis of under 600 of the donors, 276 Gb of sequence data and approximately 120 million unique TCR beta sequences from roughly 180 million T cells were reported. An early release that covered some 630 HLA-typed donors contained approximately 300 gigabases of sequencing data and 75 million to 100 million unique TCR sequences. The genetic ancestry cluster associated with self-reported Caucasian donors included roughly four fifths of the roughly 390 genotyped donors. The study aimed to test whether cataloging public T cell receptors could reveal signatures of past pathogen exposure. The study used immunosequencing to profile the T cell repertoires of approximately 690 subjects and linked those repertoires to cytomegalovirus serostatus. A separate validation cohort of about 110 different subjects was used in addition to the 666-subject first cohort. The study combined high-throughput TCR immunosequencing, statistical association of individual TCRs with disease status, and machine learning to predict cytomegalovirus infection status. To study patterns of TCR occurrence, a later analysis re-analyzed previously published TCR beta repertoires from under 750 donors and added high-resolution HLA genotyping. The later analysis used no new phenotypic data to find candidate immune exposures, relying instead on TCR beta sequences and their occurrence across donors. An earlier analysis of some 500 of the donors applied high-throughput TCR beta sequencing to assess whether each TCR beta V gene segment acted as functional or pseudogenic. Alongside the repertoire data, information on donor age, sex, ethnicity and CMV serostatus was compiled. A later genetic analysis used genome-wide SNP genotypes for about 60% of the roughly 670 donors, treating that subset as a discovery cohort. All discovery cohort repertoires had been generated using a single sequencing platform. HLA typing covered class I and class II loci at four-digit resolution. Typing coverage differed by locus: A, B, C, DRB1 and DQB1 were typed in roughly 629-630 donors, DQA1 in about 510, DPA1 in around 580, and DPB1 in 400 to 480. Five DR-DQ haplotypes were treated as single units for association and clustering because of strong linkage in the cohort. Among roughly 400 genotyped donors of the cohort, an average of around 250,000 unique TCR beta nucleotide sequences was sequenced per donor, of which approximately 18% were non-productive.

Broad study findings and their caveats: The classifier was reported to diagnose cytomegalovirus status with high specificity and sensitivity in both the original and validation cohorts. The authors suggested that the approach could potentially be generalized to other disease states and immunological phenotypes. Most CMV-associated TCR beta chains appeared to be HLA-restricted in a later analysis, and the HLA associations seemed to be driven largely by CMV exposure. In a later genetic analysis, fewer N-insertions in productive TCRs were reported among donors in an Asian-associated ancestry cluster than the roughly 670-donor mean. In a later analysis, HLA-associated TCR beta chains were found to be more clonally expanded and to have lower generation probabilities than equally common non-associated chains. Presence/absence analyses assumed roughly uniform sequencing depth across donors, an assumption that may not hold. Specific HLA alleles were associated with 16,951 TCR beta sequences at a false discovery rate of 0.05 in a later analysis. The earlier analysis of 450 to 700 of the donors excluded fewer than 20 rarely observed V segments, including chromosome 9 orphons, because counts were too low. HLA typing was unavailable for some donors at each locus, so association tests used only the typed subset. A total of about 180 TCR beta chains were listed by the study as associated with cytomegalovirus. V-gene and J-gene trimming of TCR beta chains was associated with a missense DCLRE1C variant in a later genetic analysis, and the association was replicated in an independent cohort. In vitro tests confirmed that three of the cytomegalovirus-associated TCR beta chains recognize cytomegalovirus antigens. A later analysis reported that several top co-occurrence clusters appeared linked to parvovirus B19, influenza, CMV and Epstein-Barr virus. When HLA alleles, especially DR and DQ, strongly co-occurred, TCR associations were difficult to assign to individual alleles. While some public TCRs were present in many individuals, most TCR sequences turned up only very rarely across donors. Immune exposure information for the cohort was limited to CMV serostatus. The 87-base-pair reads could not distinguish some IMGT-functional V segments, including TRBV6-2 and TRBV6-3, so those segments were excluded. According to a later analysis, TCR association rates differed among HLA loci, with DRB1 alleles showing the most associated TCRs and HLA-C alleles showing the fewest. An earlier analysis of approximately 500 of the donors showed that most TCR beta V segments appeared in productive rearrangements either about 90% or about 30% of the time, which broadly matched IMGT annotations. A cluster of highly shared sequence variants was judged likely to represent a technical artifact of the sequencing pipeline. In this cohort, only TCR beta chains were sequenced, and detectable features were limited by the absence of alpha or paired-chain data. Correlated functional status among segregating V segments might be attributable to linkage disequilibrium, but an unknown experimental factor could not be ruled out. A further reported finding was that TCR beta sequences accurately predicted the HLA-A and HLA-B alleles for most subjects in the first cohort.

The CDR3 numbers 14 residues from cysteine through phenylalanine. This entry keeps only the CDR3 DNA: 42 bases, framed from base 1. The germline V gene yields SGHRS for CDR1 and YFSETQ for CDR2. Libraries were built with the immunoSEQ multiplex PCR assay. For the multiplex PCR, a mixture combining 60 forward primers for TCR Vbeta segments and 13 reverse primers for TCR Jbeta segments was used. The CDR3 region of rearranged TCR beta genes was amplified from genomic DNA with a multiplex PCR assay. The Illumina HiSeq System was used to sequence the amplified TCR beta libraries as 87-base-pair reads. As for how the authors treated the data: A later analysis tallied tens of millions of unique TCR beta chains across the 610 or so repertoires, and about 12 million of those chains were shared by two or more donors. Raw reads were error-corrected and collapsed into unique sequences with a nearest-neighbor algorithm that merged closely related sequences to remove PCR and sequencing errors. CDR3 sequences were aligned to IMGT reference sequences to assign V, D and J gene segments. For a sequence to be retained, a match of at least six nucleotides to both a V gene segment and a J gene segment was required. A rearrangement was called productive if the CDR3 had no stop codons and remained in frame with V and J, and every other rearrangement was called non-productive. CDR3 was defined according to IMGT convention as the region running from the second conserved V-encoded cysteine to the conserved J-encoded phenylalanine. The earlier analysis of about 560 of the donors excluded any sequence lacking an unambiguous match to a single V gene segment. In an earlier analysis of 500 to 750 of the donors, V segments were called functional above 56.7% productive rearrangements and were called segregating when the between-donor standard deviation exceeded 5%. A statistical classification framework was developed to diagnose cytomegalovirus status using the catalog of TCR beta chain sequences. In a later analysis, V and J genes were assigned by comparing TCR nucleotide sequences against IMGT/GENE-DB human TR gene sequences. A later analysis assigned CDR3 sequences and most-parsimonious VDJ recombination scenarios with the TCRdist pipeline. A later analysis defined each TCR beta chain by its CDR3 amino acid sequence plus V-gene family, and excluded reads lacking a unique V-gene family. A later analysis removed 550 to 700 highly shared, low-generation-probability nucleotide sequences to deal with suspected cross-contamination and a sequencing artifact. In a later analysis, a clonal expansion index was calculated for each public chain from normalized within-repertoire ranks of inferred template counts. In a later analysis, generation probabilities were computed using a VDJ recombination model fitted to out-of-frame rearrangements, and the results were checked against IGoR. In a later analysis, hypergeometric tests were used to score TCR-TCR, TCR-HLA and TCR-CMV co-occurrence, with a repertoire-size bias correction applied to TCR pairs. A later analysis estimated false discovery rates by permuting HLA or CMV assignments 20 times. In a later analysis, co-occurring TCRs were grouped with DBSCAN, and TCRdist sequence similarity was added when clustering was performed within HLA-allele-positive subsets. Co-occurrence clustering excluded repertoires with fewer than 30,000 or more than 120,000 public chains, plus five with anomalous nucleotide sharing. The immuneACCESS repertoire file appears here via TCRdb, limited to in-frame rearrangements. These files lack a portion of the clones; in checked studies, under half of the deficit traces to unresolved V genes, and the cause of the others is not known. V, J and clone size were drawn from that table, and D and trimming were deduced from the DNA. This sample gives over 150,000 clones in total; nearly 80% of them show up just once. The leading ten clones occupy around 13% of the sample.

The cohort was made up of approximately 670 healthy bone marrow donors. All cohort members were sampled while nominally healthy, although unrecorded immune exposures were likely present. The donor tested CMV seropositive, placing the donor among the 290 or so seropositive members of the cohort. Each donor provided a peripheral blood sample, and peripheral blood mononuclear cells were used for TCR beta sequencing. The Qiagen DNeasy Blood Extraction Kit was used to extract genomic DNA from the blood cell samples. The origin of this receptor is a man aged 30 to 45 in good health and CMV-seropositive. The chain was built from TRBV5-1 and TRBJ2-5; no D gene can be assigned with confidence. The DNA end is more similar to TRBJ2-7, so the J call may be wrong. The sample taken for sequencing was PBMCs. The CDR3: CASSLGSGNYEQYF. Here is the DNA: TGCGCCAGCAGCTTGGGTTCCGGTAACTACGAGCAGTACTTC.